These 12 T cell receptor beta chains came from one sample sequenced in a study of blood T cell repertoires in COVID-19. TCRdb's copy holds only in-frame clones and misses some; the assay was immunoSEQ multiplex PCR. The table includes around 300,000 clones, more than 75% detected once. Sequences were obtained from PBMCs or T cells enriched from blood (not recorded which). All receptors come from a woman aged 25 to 45 who had recovered from COVID-19.

Written as DNA, the CDR3 is TGTGCTAGTGGTTTGGCCGGGACAGTTAACAATGAGCAGTTCTTC. It translates to CASGLAGTVNNEQFF. The chain couples TRBV12-5 to TRBJ2-1, with 7 bases matching TRBD1. With V trimmed by 1 base and J by 5 bases, 5 bases remained unmatched. CDR3 length: 15 amino acids. Germline V gene data show CDR1 as LGHNT and CDR2 as FRNRAP.

This rearrangement joins TRBV5-1 to TRBJ2-3; TRBD2 agrees at 10 bases. V was pared by 0 bases and J by 4 bases, with 17 bases of the junction left unmatched. The germline gives CDR1 SGHRS, CDR2 YFSETQ. The CDR3 has 20 residues. Here the CDR3 reads CASSLETAGGPTSGPDTQYF. In DNA, the CDR3 is TGCGCCAGCAGCTTGGAGACAGCGGGGGGGCCAACCTCTGGCCCAGATACGCAGTATTTT.

The genes are TRBV4-2 and TRBJ2-4, with D possibly being TRBD2 (6 bases). Germline V gene data show CDR1 as LGHNA and CDR2 as YNFKEQ. This CDR3 contains 18 residues. V shed 1 base and J shed 0 bases, with 16 bases lying between them. The CDR3 here is CASSQGGLRGVAKNIQYF. The CDR3 DNA reads TGTGCCAGCAGCCAAGGCGGGTTGCGGGGTGTAGCCAAAAACATTCAGTACTTC.

The chain carries TRBV11-2 and TRBJ2-7; 9 nucleotides agree with TRBD1. Per germline, CDR1 SGHAT and CDR2 FQNNGV. The CDR3 covers 17 residues. V was clipped by 4 bases and J by 3 bases; unmatched bases: 13. CDR3 protein: CASSSLARTGDYYEQYF. DNA of the CDR3: TGTGCCAGCAGCTCCTTGGCCCGGACAGGGGATTACTACGAGCAGTACTTC. The whole variable domain, filled in from reference TRBV11-2 and TRBJ2-7, reads EAGVAQSPRYKIIEKRQSVAFWCNPISGHATLYWYQQILGQGPKLLIQFQNNGVVDDSQLPKDRFSAERLKGVDSTLKIQPAKLEDSAVYLCASSSLARTGDYYEQYFGPGTRLTVT.

V is TRBV7-9 and J is TRBJ1-2; 7 bases map to TRBD1. Trimming took 3 bases from V and 0 from J; bases not matched to a gene: 10. The germline CDR1 and CDR2 sequences are SEHNR and FQNEAQ (reference sequence). This CDR3 is built from 17 residues. CDR3 sequence: CASSFFGTAKSNYGYTF. CDR3 nucleotides: TGTGCCAGCAGCTTCTTTGGGACAGCCAAATCTAACTATGGCTACACCTTC.

The chain joins TRBV7-9 to TRBJ1-4; D uncertain. The CDR3 loop spans 15 amino acids. Trimming took off 5 bases at V and 7 bases at J, with 17 bases between the two ends. Germline lookup yields CDR1 SEHNR and CDR2 FQNEAQ (reference sequence). CDR3 bases: TGTGCCAGCAGCCCGAGGGCTCCCGTGGGTGAAAAACTGTTTTTT. This codes for CASSPRAPVGEKLFF. Filled out from reference TRBV7-9 and TRBJ1-4, the complete variable domain reads DTGVSQNPRHKITKRGQNVTFRCDPISEHNRLYWYRQTLGQGPEFLTYFQNEAQLEKSRLLSDRFSAERPKGSFSTLEIQRTEQGDSAMYLCASSPRAPVGEKLFFGSGTQLSVL.

The J gene is TRBJ1-4, the V gene TRBV5-1, with D uncertain. CDR1 and CDR2 from the germline V gene are SGHRS and YFSETQ. The germline V and J ends were trimmed by 2 bases and 0 bases, with 8 bases remaining between them. The CDR3 spans 15 residues. The CDR3 loop is CASSFDTSTNEKLFF. The DNA for the CDR3 is TGCGCCAGCAGCTTTGACACTTCAACTAATGAAAAACTGTTTTTT. The whole variable domain, remainder taken from reference TRBV5-1 and TRBJ1-4, is KAGVTQTPRYLIKTRGQQVTLSCSPISGHRSVSWYQQTPGQGLQFLFEYFSETQRNKGNFPGRFSGRQFSNSRSEMNVSTLELGDSALYLCASSFDTSTNEKLFFGSGTQLSVL.

This chain links TRBV7-9 with TRBJ2-3, with 7 bases that match TRBD2. This CDR3 region has 16 residues. The V segment lost 8 bases and the J segment 0 bases; nucleotides outside the gene matches: 11. CDR1 is SEHNR and CDR2 is FQNEAQ in the germline V gene (reference sequence). The CDR3 DNA reads TGTGCCAGCGCGGGAAAGCGGGGCGCTAGCACAGATACGCAGTATTTT. Encoded protein: CASAGKRGASTDTQYF.

This chain uses TRBV5-1 with TRBJ1-6; TRBD1 is a possible D gene (5 bases). The CDR3 is 15 amino acids. CDR1 and CDR2 from the germline V gene are SGHRS and YFSETQ. V was clipped by 4 bases and J by 6 bases, with 14 bases between them. CDR3 region: CASSPGGELNSPLHF. CDR3 bases: TGCGCCAGCAGCCCCGGGGGTGAACTTAATTCACCCCTCCACTTT.

This clone was observed once. V gene TRBV15 combines with J gene TRBJ1-1; 7 nucleotides align to TRBD1. The CDR3 has 15 residues. CDR1 is LNHNV and CDR2 is YYDKDF in the germline V gene (reference sequence). The V gene end was trimmed by 0 bases and the J gene end by 2 bases; junction bases not matched to a gene: 3. The chain's CDR3 is CATSRDTGVNTEAFF. The CDR3 DNA reads TGTGCCACCAGCAGAGATACAGGGGTAAACACTGAAGCTTTCTTT.

The rearrangement uses TRBV27 and TRBJ1-6, with 10 bases identical to TRBD1. V trimming: 4 bases; J trimming: 3 bases; junction bases outside the gene matches: 9. The CDR3 loop spans 18 amino acids. The germline V gene has CDR1 MNHEY and CDR2 SMNVEV (reference sequence). The CDR3 here is CASSWTGQGFVYNSPLHF. As DNA, the CDR3 is TGTGCCAGCAGTTGGACGGGACAGGGGTTTGTCTATAATTCACCCCTCCACTTT.

This clone occurred a few times. In DNA, the CDR3 is TGTGCCAGCAGGGCCCTCTCTGGGCAGGTCTACGAGCAGTACTTC. Translation: CASRALSGQVYEQYF. The genes are TRBV7-9 and TRBJ2-7, with unresolved D. The germline V gene has CDR1 SEHNR and CDR2 FQNEAQ (reference sequence). The CDR3 extends over 15 amino acids. The V gene lost 6 bases and the J gene lost 3 bases, with 18 bases spanning the gap. Full variable domain (outside the CDR3, taken from reference TRBV7-9 and TRBJ2-7): DTGVSQNPRHKITKRGQNVTFRCDPISEHNRLYWYRQTLGQGPEFLTYFQNEAQLEKSRLLSDRFSAERPKGSFSTLEIQRTEQGDSAMYLCASRALSGQVYEQYFGPGTRLTVT.